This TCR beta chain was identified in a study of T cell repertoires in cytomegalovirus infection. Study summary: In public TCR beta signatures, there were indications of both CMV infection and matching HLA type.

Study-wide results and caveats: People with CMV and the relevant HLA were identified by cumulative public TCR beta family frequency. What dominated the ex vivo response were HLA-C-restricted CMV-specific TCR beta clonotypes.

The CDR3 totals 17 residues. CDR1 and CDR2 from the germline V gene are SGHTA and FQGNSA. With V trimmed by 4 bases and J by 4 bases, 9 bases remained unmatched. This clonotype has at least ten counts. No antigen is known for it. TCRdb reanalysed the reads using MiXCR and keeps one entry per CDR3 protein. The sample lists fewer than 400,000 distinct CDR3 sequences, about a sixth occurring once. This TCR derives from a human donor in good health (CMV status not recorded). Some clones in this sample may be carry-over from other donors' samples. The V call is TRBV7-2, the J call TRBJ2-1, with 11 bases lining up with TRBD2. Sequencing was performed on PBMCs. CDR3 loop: CASSSSLAGGSYNEQFF. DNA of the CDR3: TGTGCCAGCAGCTCATCTCTAGCGGGGGGTTCATACAATGAGCAGTTCTTC.